Shown below are 22 T cell receptor beta chains from a single sample sequenced in a study of cytomegalovirus exposure and HLA in healthy donors. Both 60 Vbeta primers and 13 Jbeta primers went into the PCR. Here immunoSEQ multiplex PCR was the method, and the copy in TCRdb shows in-frame clones only, minus some. This sample has around 96,000 clones, with 80% found just once. The sample comprised PBMCs. All receptors come from a man aged 18 to 30 in good health and CMV-seronegative.

This chain uses TRBV6-4 with TRBJ2-3, with 8 bases matching TRBD2. This CDR3 has 16 amino acids. CDR1 MRHNA and CDR2 SNTAGT come from the germline V gene. The trim removed 2 bases at V and 2 bases at J, leaving 6 bases unmatched. CDR3 DNA: TGTGCCAGCAGTGACAACGCCGGGGGGGCCACAGATACGCAGTATTTT. It translates to CASSDNAGGATDTQYF.

This sequence joins TRBV5-1 and TRBJ1-4, with 7 bases fitting TRBD1. The germline V gene encodes CDR1 SGHRS and CDR2 YFSETQ. V lost 6 bases to trimming and J lost 1 base; unmatched junction nucleotides: 9. The CDR3 extends over 16 amino acids. The CDR3 DNA reads as TGCGCCAGCACGAACCAGGGGGGCGGAACTAATGAAAAACTGTTTTTT. Amino acid sequence: CASTNQGGGTNEKLFF.

The rearrangement joins TRBV5-6 to TRBJ1-2, with D tentatively TRBD1 (6 bases). Germline V gives CDR1 SGHDT, CDR2 YYEEEE. The CDR3 runs to 13 residues. The V end was cut by 4 bases, the J end by 3 bases, with 10 bases between. CDR3 nucleotide sequence: TGTGCCAGCAGCCAACAGGGACACTATGGCTACACCTTC. Its protein is CASSQQGHYGYTF.

The chain links TRBV6-5 to TRBJ2-3; 7 bases align to TRBD1. The CDR3 is made up of 12 amino acids. The V gene's germline CDR1 is MNHEY and CDR2 SVGAGI. With V trimmed by 6 bases and J by 8 bases, 5 bases remained unmatched. The CDR3 coding sequence is TGTGCCAGCAGAGGGGGCCCAGCTACGCAGTATTTT. Protein: CASRGGPATQYF.

Only a few counts were recorded for this clone. The chain carries TRBV5-1 and TRBJ1-4; 7 bases agree with TRBD1. The V segment lost 7 bases and the J segment 4 bases; nucleotides outside the gene matches: 10. The CDR3 runs 15 residues. Germline V gene sequence: CDR1 SGHRS, CDR2 YFSETQ. This CDR3 reads CASAPTGQVNEKLFF. The CDR3 DNA follows: TGCGCCAGCGCTCCGACAGGGCAGGTTAATGAAAAACTGTTTTTT.

The V gene is TRBV30, the J gene TRBJ1-2; possibly TRBD1 for D (6 bases). Germline V gene data show CDR1 as GTSNPN and CDR2 as SVGIG (reference sequence). V gave up 4 bases and J gave up 0 bases, with 12 bases separating them. This CDR3 is built from 14 residues. DNA for the CDR3: TGTGCCTGGACCCCACAGGGCGCTAACTATGGCTACACCTTC. Translating it yields CAWTPQGANYGYTF.

The genes are TRBV4-2 and TRBJ2-2, with D tentatively TRBD2 (7 bases). CDR1 and CDR2 from the germline V gene are LGHNA and YNFKEQ. V lost 0 bases, J lost 0 bases, and 14 bases lay in between. This CDR3 has 18 residues. The CDR3 sequence is CASSQDPGGPANTGELFF. The CDR3 region has the DNA TGTGCCAGCAGCCAAGATCCGGGGGGCCCCGCGAACACCGGGGAGCTGTTTTTT.

The genes are TRBV7-9 and TRBJ1-1, with D uncertain. CDR3 length: 14 amino acids. V dropped 5 bases and J dropped 3 bases, with 13 bases sitting between them. Germline lookup yields CDR1 SEHNR and CDR2 FQNEAQ (reference sequence). The CDR3 bases are TGTGCCAGCAGCCCGGAGGGTTCTTACACTGAAGCTTTCTTT. Its protein is CASSPEGSYTEAFF.

This sequence joins TRBV5-6 and TRBJ1-2; 8 bases line up with TRBD1. Germline CDR1 SGHDT, CDR2 YYEEEE. Trimming removed 3 bases from V and 6 bases from J; junction bases left unmatched: 10. The CDR3 is 15 residues long. CDR3 coding DNA: TGTGCCAGCAGCTGGGGGCCCAGGGGGCCTAATGGCTACACCTTC. Its translation is CASSWGPRGPNGYTF.

The chain combines TRBV18 with TRBJ2-5; tentatively, D is TRBD2 (6 bases). Germline V gene lookup returns CDR1 KGHSH and CDR2 LQKENI. The V end was cut by 3 bases, the J end by 2 bases, with 10 bases between. CDR3 length: 14 amino acids. CDR3: CASSPGGVQETQYF. In nucleotides, the CDR3 is TGTGCCAGCTCACCGGGCGGGGTACAAGAGACCCAGTACTTC.

This chain links TRBV30 with TRBJ1-2, with D tentatively TRBD1 (5 bases). This CDR3 is built from 13 residues. V was shortened by 3 bases and J by 0 bases, with 8 bases between the two germline ends. The germline gives CDR1 GTSNPN, CDR2 SVGIG (reference sequence). In DNA, the CDR3 is TGTGCCTGGAGCACAGGCACTAACTATGGCTACACCTTC. This sequence encodes CAWSTGTNYGYTF.

The CDR3 sequence: CASSSLGGTGGKLFF. DNA for the CDR3: TGCGCCAGCAGCTCCCTGGGGGGGACTGGGGGAAAACTGTTTTTT. V is TRBV5-1 and J is TRBJ1-4, with a possible D match to TRBD1 (5 bases). Trimming took 3 bases from V and 10 from J, leaving 19 bases between them. The CDR3 length is 15 residues. The germline CDR1 and CDR2 sequences are SGHRS and YFSETQ.

V and J are TRBV6-6 and TRBJ1-1, with D possibly being TRBD1 (5 bases). V was clipped by 6 bases and J by 1 base, with 15 bases between them. The CDR3 has 15 amino acids. CDR1 and CDR2 (germline): MNHNY, SVGAGI (reference sequence). The DNA of the CDR3 is TGTGCCAGCAGATCTCCGGGGGTATCGAACACTGAAGCTTTCTTT. This sequence encodes CASRSPGVSNTEAFF.

J is TRBJ1-3 and V is TRBV19, with D unresolved. CDR3 length equals 15 residues. Germline values: CDR1 LNHDA, CDR2 SQIVND (reference sequence). V lost 5 bases to trimming and J lost 0 bases, with 11 bases between them. The CDR3: CASSDQANSGNTIYF. Written as DNA, the CDR3 is TGTGCCAGTAGTGATCAGGCTAACTCTGGAAACACCATATATTTT.

J is TRBJ1-1 and V is TRBV10-3, with 9 bases fitting TRBD1. The germline CDR1 and CDR2 sequences are ENHRY and SYGVKD. This CDR3 contains 15 residues. J lost 1 base, V lost 4 bases, and 4 bases had no gene match. DNA of the CDR3: TGTGCCATCAGTGTCCGGACAGGGGCGAACACTGAAGCTTTCTTT. Translating it yields CAISVRTGANTEAFF.

The V gene is TRBV18, the J gene TRBJ2-4; TRBD1 agrees at 8 bases. The CDR3 sequence is 16 residues long. Germline CDR1 is KGHSH and CDR2 is LQKENI. Trimming removed 6 bases from V and 4 bases from J; junction bases left unmatched: 11. Here the CDR3 DNA reads TGTGCCAGCTCTCTTTTGACAGGGGCCGTGAAAAACATTCAGTACTTC. Translation gives CASSLLTGAVKNIQYF.

This chain connects TRBV12-5 to TRBJ1-1, with D perhaps matching TRBD1 (6 bases). V was pared by 1 base and J by 3 bases, with 9 bases between. Germline V lookup: CDR1 LGHNT, CDR2 FRNRAP. The CDR3 is 14 residues long. For the CDR3, the DNA is TGTGCTAGTGGTTTGGACCAGGGGTACACTGAAGCTTTCTTT. This encodes CASGLDQGYTEAFF.

A note on this clone: Other DNA sequences in this sample translate to the same CDR3. The rearrangement uses TRBV9 and TRBJ2-3; 9 nucleotides line up with TRBD1. The J segment lost 5 bases and the V segment lost 2 bases, leaving 15 bases of the junction unmatched. The CDR3 contains 18 residues. The germline V gene encodes CDR1 SGDLS and CDR2 YYNGEE. The CDR3 spells CASSVRDRVTRGRDTQYF. CDR3 DNA sequence: TGTGCCAGCAGCGTCCGGGACAGGGTGACTCGGGGGAGAGATACGCAGTATTTT. Filled out from reference TRBV9 and TRBJ2-3, the complete variable domain reads DSGVTQTPKHLITATGQRVTLRCSPRSGDLSVYWYQQSLDQGLQFLIQYYNGEERAKGNILERFSAQQFPDLHSELNLSSLELGDSALYFCASSVRDRVTRGRDTQYFGPGTRLTVL.

This CDR3 is CASGLVPQGNYGYTF. The CDR3 DNA sequence: TGTGCTAGTGGTTTGGTACCACAGGGGAACTATGGCTACACCTTC. The chain combines TRBV12-5 with TRBJ1-2, with 7 bases matching TRBD1. In germline, CDR1 is LGHNT, CDR2 FRNRAP. This CDR3 has 15 residues. With V trimmed by 0 bases and J by 2 bases, 3 bases remained unmatched.

The J gene is TRBJ2-4, the V gene TRBV6-1; the match to TRBD1 covers 7 bases. Per germline, CDR1 MNHNS and CDR2 SASEGT. J lost 5 bases, V lost 7 bases, and 5 bases had no gene match. This CDR3 contains 13 residues. CDR3 in DNA: TGTGCCAGCACGACAGGGTTCCAAAACATTCAGTACTTC. Translated, it gives CASTTGFQNIQYF.

The rearrangement links TRBV5-6 to TRBJ1-6; 7 nucleotides agree with TRBD1. CDR1 and CDR2 (germline): SGHDT, YYEEEE. The CDR3 sequence is 14 residues long. V lost 2 bases to trimming and J lost 7 bases; unmatched junction nucleotides: 3. The CDR3 here is CASSFLTGNSPLHF. CDR3 DNA: TGTGCCAGCAGCTTTCTGACAGGGAATTCACCCCTCCACTTT.

This chain connects TRBV11-2 to TRBJ1-1, with D possibly matching TRBD1 (6 bases). This CDR3 comprises 15 residues. Germline assignment: CDR1 SGHAT and CDR2 FQNNGV. Between the trimmed V and J ends, which lost 4 bases and 5 bases, there was a span of 17 bases. CDR3: CASSYQGFGETEAFF. The DNA for the CDR3 is TGTGCCAGCAGCTATCAGGGGTTCGGAGAAACTGAAGCTTTCTTT.